These 20 T cell receptor beta chains originate from one sample sequenced in a study of shared clonotypes between healthy human individuals. Only in-frame clones appear in the TCRdb table, and some are missing; sequencing was by immunoSEQ multiplex PCR. The sample contains 2.5 million or so clones, around 90% of which appear only once. Sequences were obtained from naive CD4+ T cells sorted from blood. Regarding subset: CD45RA+ positively selected. The receptors shown here come from a man in his late teens or twenties in good health.

This clone was observed a single time. The chain uses TRBV6-5 and TRBJ2-1; TRBD1 is a possible D gene (7 bases). CDR1 MNHEY and CDR2 SVGAGI come from the germline V gene. Trimming removed 6 bases from V and 9 bases from J, with 15 bases in between. The CDR3 has 13 amino acids. The chain's CDR3 is CASSPYRGGEQFF. The CDR3 DNA follows: TGTGCCAGCAGCCCATACAGGGGAGGTGAGCAGTTCTTC.

The chain has TRBV28 and TRBJ2-5, with 10 bases matching TRBD2. Trimming removed 5 bases from V and 2 bases from J; junction bases left unmatched: 8. Germline V gives CDR1 MDHEN, CDR2 SYDVKM. This CDR3 comprises 16 residues. The DNA for the CDR3 is TGTGCCAGCAGTCCGTCCAGCGGGGGGGCACAAGAGACCCAGTACTTC. This encodes CASSPSSGGAQETQYF.

This clone was recorded a few times. V gene TRBV30 combines with J gene TRBJ1-5, with D unresolved. In germline, CDR1 is GTSNPN, CDR2 SVGIG (reference sequence). V dropped 2 bases and J dropped 3 bases, with 8 bases sitting between them. The CDR3 has 13 residues. The CDR3 region is CAWSNGNNQPQHF. The CDR3 DNA is TGTGCCTGGAGTAACGGCAACAATCAGCCCCAGCATTTT.

This chain joins TRBV6-1 and TRBJ1-5, with D maybe TRBD1 (6 bases). Trimming pared 7 bases from V and 5 bases from J, leaving 15 bases between. Germline values: CDR1 MNHNS, CDR2 SASEGT. The CDR3 is made up of 14 amino acids. The CDR3 region has the DNA TGTGCCAGCACCTTAGCAGGGGCGGATCAGCCCCAGCATTTT. Protein: CASTLAGADQPQHF.

This clone was observed a handful of times. V and J are TRBV10-2 and TRBJ2-7; D gene unclear. The V gene lost 0 bases and the J gene lost 12 bases, with 12 bases spanning the gap. Germline CDR1 reads WSHSY; CDR2 reads SAAADI. CDR3 length equals 12 residues. CDR3 amino acids: CASSESTSPGYF. The CDR3 region has the DNA TGCGCCAGCAGTGAGTCTACATCACCCGGGTACTTC.

A remark on this clone: This specimen includes other DNA sequences encoding the same CDR3. The chain couples TRBV5-1 to TRBJ2-7, with 9 bases lining up with TRBD1. Germline CDR1 and CDR2: SGHRS and YFSETQ. The V and J ends lost 0 bases and 5 bases, in that order; junction bases with no gene match: 6. The CDR3 consists of 15 residues. Here the CDR3 reads CASSLARDRVHEQYF. For the CDR3, the DNA is TGCGCCAGCAGCTTGGCCCGGGACAGGGTCCACGAGCAGTACTTC.

J is TRBJ1-2 and V is TRBV28; D gene ambiguous. Trimming cost V 4 bases and J 8 bases, with 14 bases left between them. The germline V gene encodes CDR1 MDHEN and CDR2 SYDVKM. CDR3 length: 13 amino acids. The CDR3 loop is CASSSPNPGGYTF. CDR3 in DNA: TGTGCCAGCAGTTCCCCGAACCCTGGGGGCTACACCTTC.

This clone appeared a single time. The V call is TRBV10-1, the J call TRBJ2-7; 11 positions agree with TRBD2. The germline CDR1 and CDR2 sequences are WNHNN and SYGVQD (reference sequence). The CDR3 is made up of 16 amino acids. After removal of 4 bases from V and 2 bases from J, the junction contained 7 bases not matched to a gene. In DNA, the CDR3 is TGCGCCAGCAGTGCGGCTAGCGGGAGGTCGCCCTACGAGCAGTACTTC. Protein sequence: CASSAASGRSPYEQYF.

The J gene is TRBJ1-6, the V gene TRBV6-5, with D tentatively TRBD1 (5 bases). The CDR3 is 11 residues long. Trimming took off 10 bases at V and 13 bases at J, with 14 bases between the two ends. Germline V gives CDR1 MNHEY, CDR2 SVGAGI. CDR3 in amino acids: CATGGDGPLHF. Here the CDR3 DNA reads TGTGCCACCGGGGGGGATGGTCCCCTCCACTTT.

This chain uses TRBV28 with TRBJ1-4, with a tentative D call TRBD1 (5 bases). There are 15 residues in the CDR3. Germline-derived CDR1 and CDR2 are MDHEN and SYDVKM. V lost 5 bases to trimming and J lost 5 bases, with 15 bases between them. The CDR3 nucleotides read TGTGCCAGCAGTCCGTCCGGGACGCGCAATGAAAAACTGTTTTTT. It specifies CASSPSGTRNEKLFF.

The rearrangement links TRBV7-3 to TRBJ2-3; D is uncertain. The germline V and J ends were trimmed by 5 bases and 0 bases, with 12 bases remaining between them. Per the germline V gene, CDR1 is SGHTA and CDR2 is FQGTGA. The CDR3 spans 15 residues. In DNA, the CDR3 is TGTGCCAGCAGCCCCAGACATTGGAGCACAGATACGCAGTATTTT. It specifies CASSPRHWSTDTQYF.

The chain carries TRBV5-5 and TRBJ2-3; TRBD1 might be the D (6 bases). With 7 bases removed from V and 5 bases from J, the gap between germline ends came to 20 bases. The CDR3 spans 15 residues. The V gene's germline CDR1 is SGHKS and CDR2 YYEKEE (reference sequence). CDR3: CASLPEGVRIDTQYF. The CDR3 coding sequence is TGTGCCAGCCTCCCTGAGGGGGTCAGGATAGATACGCAGTATTTT.

The chain links TRBV9 to TRBJ2-3, with a possible D match to TRBD1 (5 bases). Trimming took 4 bases from V and 4 from J, leaving 13 bases between them. Per germline, CDR1 SGDLS and CDR2 YYNGEE. This CDR3 spans 14 amino acids. CDR3 sequence: CASSPRGEADTQYF. The CDR3, as DNA: TGTGCCAGCAGCCCAAGGGGTGAGGCAGATACGCAGTATTTT.

V usage is TRBV19 and J usage is TRBJ1-5; D call uncertain. The CDR3 length is 14 residues. Trimming took 3 bases from V and 6 from J, leaving 12 bases between them. Germline V CDR1 and CDR2: LNHDA, SQIVND (reference sequence). CDR3 region: CASSIVAVGQPQHF. The CDR3 coding sequence is TGTGCCAGTAGTATTGTTGCAGTCGGTCAGCCCCAGCATTTT.

The chain combines TRBV30 with TRBJ2-1, with D unclear. The CDR3 spans 11 residues. V shed 7 bases and J shed 0 bases, with 4 bases lying between them. Germline CDR1 is GTSNPN and CDR2 is SVGIG (reference sequence). The CDR3 loop is CASSSYNEQFF. In DNA form, the CDR3 reads TGTGCCTCTAGCTCCTACAATGAGCAGTTCTTC. The variable domain in full, with the rest retrieved from reference TRBV30 and TRBJ2-1, is SQTIHQWPATLVQPVGSPLSLECTVEGTSNPNLYWYRQAAGRGLQLLFYSVGIGQISSEVPQNLSASRPQDRQFILSSKKLLLSDSGFYLCASSSYNEQFFGPGTRLTVL.

This clone has just one count. V is TRBV2 and J is TRBJ2-3, with 7 bases identical to TRBD2. Germline values: CDR1 SNHLY, CDR2 FYNNEI. The V and J ends lost 4 bases and 0 bases, in that order; junction bases with no gene match: 7. The CDR3 is 16 amino acids. The CDR3 DNA sequence: TGTGCCAGCAGTGGCGGGGAGGGTGGGAGCACAGATACGCAGTATTTT. Translating it yields CASSGGEGGSTDTQYF.

The chain has TRBV10-3 and TRBJ2-1, with TRBD2 matching over 11 bases. The junction had 6 bases not matched to a gene; V was cut back by 0 bases and J by 8 bases. Germline CDR1 and CDR2: ENHRY and SYGVKD. The CDR3 spans 16 residues. CDR3 amino acids: CAISESSSGRSDEQFF. The CDR3, as DNA: TGTGCCATCAGTGAGTCTTCTAGCGGGAGGAGCGATGAGCAGTTCTTC.

This chain connects TRBV9 to TRBJ2-1, with D perhaps matching TRBD2 (5 bases). Germline loops: CDR1 SGDLS, CDR2 YYNGEE. V shed 3 bases and J shed 7 bases, with 8 bases lying between them. The CDR3 spans 12 residues. In nucleotides, the CDR3 is TGTGCCAGCAGCGAGAGGGAAAATGAGCAGTTCTTC. Translated, it gives CASSERENEQFF.

The gene calls are TRBV4-1 and TRBJ2-5; no clear D. The CDR3 spans 13 residues. Trimming took 4 bases from V and 4 from J, leaving 10 bases between them. Germline V gene sequence: CDR1 MGHRA, CDR2 YSYEKL. This CDR3 reads CASSLLRGETQYF. The DNA for the CDR3 is TGCGCCAGCAGCCTTCTCCGAGGAGAGACCCAGTACTTC.

The V call is TRBV5-1, the J call TRBJ2-3; possibly TRBD2 for D (5 bases). Germline-derived CDR1 and CDR2 are SGHRS and YFSETQ. Trimming stripped 1 base from V and 9 bases from J, with 9 bases between. The CDR3 extends over 12 amino acids. The CDR3 nucleotides read TGCGCCAGCAGCTTGACGTTAGCGACGCAGTATTTT. It codes for CASSLTLATQYF.